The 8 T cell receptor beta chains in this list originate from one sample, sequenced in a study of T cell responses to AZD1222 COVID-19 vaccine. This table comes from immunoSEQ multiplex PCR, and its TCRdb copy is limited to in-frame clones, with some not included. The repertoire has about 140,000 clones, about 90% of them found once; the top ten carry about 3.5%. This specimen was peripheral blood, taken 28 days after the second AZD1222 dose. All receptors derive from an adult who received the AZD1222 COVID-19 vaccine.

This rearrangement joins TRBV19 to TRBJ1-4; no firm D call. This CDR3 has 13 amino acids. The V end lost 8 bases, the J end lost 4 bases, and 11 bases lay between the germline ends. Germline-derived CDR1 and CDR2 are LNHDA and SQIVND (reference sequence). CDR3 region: CASAQRFNEKLFF. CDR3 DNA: TGTGCCAGTGCCCAGCGATTTAATGAAAAACTGTTTTTT.

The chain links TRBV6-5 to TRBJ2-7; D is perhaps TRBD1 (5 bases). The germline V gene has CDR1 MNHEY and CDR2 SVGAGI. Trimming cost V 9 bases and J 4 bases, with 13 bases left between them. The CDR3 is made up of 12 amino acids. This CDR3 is CASQGAAYEQYF. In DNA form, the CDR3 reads TGTGCCAGTCAGGGTGCCGCTTACGAGCAGTACTTC.

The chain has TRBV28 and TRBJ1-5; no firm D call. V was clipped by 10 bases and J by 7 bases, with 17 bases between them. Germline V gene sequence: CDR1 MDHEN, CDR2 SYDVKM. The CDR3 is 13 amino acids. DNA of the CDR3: TGTGCCACTGAAATTACCCCTGGGCAGCCCCAGCATTTT. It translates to CATEITPGQPQHF.

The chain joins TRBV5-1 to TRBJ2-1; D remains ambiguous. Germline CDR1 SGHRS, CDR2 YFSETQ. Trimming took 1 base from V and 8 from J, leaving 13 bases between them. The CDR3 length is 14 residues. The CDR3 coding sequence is TGCGCCAGCAGCTTGACGCCAGTCTTATATGAGCAGTTCTTC. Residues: CASSLTPVLYEQFF.

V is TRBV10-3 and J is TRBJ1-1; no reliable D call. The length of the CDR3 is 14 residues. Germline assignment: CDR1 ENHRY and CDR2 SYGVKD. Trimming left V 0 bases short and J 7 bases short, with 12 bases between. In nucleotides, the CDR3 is TGTGCCATCAGTGAGTCGAACGGGTTCCATGAAGCTTTCTTT. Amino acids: CAISESNGFHEAFF.

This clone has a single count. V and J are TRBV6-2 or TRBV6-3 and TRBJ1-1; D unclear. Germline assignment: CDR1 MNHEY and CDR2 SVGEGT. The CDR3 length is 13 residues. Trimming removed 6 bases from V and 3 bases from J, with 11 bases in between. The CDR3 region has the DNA TGTGCCAGCAGCCCCGGCGCTTACACTGAAGCTTTCTTT. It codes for CASSPGAYTEAFF.

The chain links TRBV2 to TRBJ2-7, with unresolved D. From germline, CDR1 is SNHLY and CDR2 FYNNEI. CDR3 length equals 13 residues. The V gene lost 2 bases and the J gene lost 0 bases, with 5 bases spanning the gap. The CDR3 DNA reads TGTGCCAGCAGTGAACCCCACTCCTACGAGCAGTACTTC. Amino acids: CASSEPHSYEQYF.

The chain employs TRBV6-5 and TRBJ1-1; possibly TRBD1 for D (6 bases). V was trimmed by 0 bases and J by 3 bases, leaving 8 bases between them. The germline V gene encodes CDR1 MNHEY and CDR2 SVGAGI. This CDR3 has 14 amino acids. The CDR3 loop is CASSYSSGDTEAFF. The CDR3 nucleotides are TGTGCCAGCAGTTACTCGTCAGGGGACACTGAAGCTTTCTTT.